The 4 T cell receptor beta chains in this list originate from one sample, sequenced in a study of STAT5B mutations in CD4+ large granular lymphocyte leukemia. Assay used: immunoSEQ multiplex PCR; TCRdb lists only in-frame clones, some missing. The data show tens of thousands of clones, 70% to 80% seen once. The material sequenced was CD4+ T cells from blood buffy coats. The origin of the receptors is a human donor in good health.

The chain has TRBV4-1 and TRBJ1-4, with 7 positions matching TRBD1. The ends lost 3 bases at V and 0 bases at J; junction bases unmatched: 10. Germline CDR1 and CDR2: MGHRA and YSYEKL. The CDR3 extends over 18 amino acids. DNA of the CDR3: TGCGCCAGCAGCCAGCTGGGGACAGTTACTCCAACTAATGAAAAACTGTTTTTT. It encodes CASSQLGTVTPTNEKLFF.

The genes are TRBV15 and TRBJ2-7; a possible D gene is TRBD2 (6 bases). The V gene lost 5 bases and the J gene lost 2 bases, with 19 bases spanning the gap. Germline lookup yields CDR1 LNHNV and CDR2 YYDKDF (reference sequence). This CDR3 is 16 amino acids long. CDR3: CATSGGYRRGTYEQYF. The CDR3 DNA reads TGTGCCACCAGCGGGGGGTACAGAAGGGGAACCTACGAGCAGTACTTC.

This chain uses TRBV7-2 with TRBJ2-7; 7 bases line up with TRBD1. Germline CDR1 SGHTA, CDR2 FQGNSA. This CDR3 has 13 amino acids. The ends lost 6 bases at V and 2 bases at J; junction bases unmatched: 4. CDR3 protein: CASSFDRAYEQYV. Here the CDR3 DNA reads TGTGCCAGCAGTTTTGACAGGGCCTACGAGCAGTACGTC.

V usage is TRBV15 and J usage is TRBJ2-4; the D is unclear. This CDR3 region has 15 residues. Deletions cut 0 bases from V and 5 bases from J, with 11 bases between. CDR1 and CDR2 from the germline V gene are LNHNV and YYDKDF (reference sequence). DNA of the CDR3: TGTGCCACCAGCAGAGATCGCGGCAGCCAAAACATTCAGTACTTC. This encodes CATSRDRGSQNIQYF.